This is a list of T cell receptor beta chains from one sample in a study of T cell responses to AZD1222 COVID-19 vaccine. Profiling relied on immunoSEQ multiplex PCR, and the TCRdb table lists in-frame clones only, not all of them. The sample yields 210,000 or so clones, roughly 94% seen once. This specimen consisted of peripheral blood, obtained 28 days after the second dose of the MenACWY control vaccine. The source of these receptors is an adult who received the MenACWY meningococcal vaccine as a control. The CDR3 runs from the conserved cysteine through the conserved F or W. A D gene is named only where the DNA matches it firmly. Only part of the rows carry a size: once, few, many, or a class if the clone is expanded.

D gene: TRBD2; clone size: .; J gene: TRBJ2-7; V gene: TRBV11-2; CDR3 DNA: TGTGCCAGCAGCTTAGGACTAGCGGGGCTCGAGCAGTACTTC; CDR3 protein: CASSLGLAGLEQYF
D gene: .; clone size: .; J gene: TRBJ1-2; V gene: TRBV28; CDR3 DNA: TGTGCCAGCAGCGTCGCCGAGCACAGCTCCTATGGCTACACCTTC; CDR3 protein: CASSVAEHSSYGYTF
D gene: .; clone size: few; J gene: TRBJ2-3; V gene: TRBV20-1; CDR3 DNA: TGCAGCCGGCGGGCCGGGGATACGCAGTATTTT; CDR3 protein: CSRRAGDTQYF
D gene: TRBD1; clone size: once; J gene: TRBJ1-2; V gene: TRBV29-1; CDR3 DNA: TGCAGCGCCGGGACAGGAGGCTACACCTTC; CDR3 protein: CSAGTGGYTF
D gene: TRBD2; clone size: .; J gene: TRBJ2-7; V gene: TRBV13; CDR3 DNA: TGTGCCAGCAGCCTAGGGACTAGCGGGAGTTCCGAGCAGTACTTC; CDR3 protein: CASSLGTSGSSEQYF
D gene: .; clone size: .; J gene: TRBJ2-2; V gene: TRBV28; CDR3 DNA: TGTGCCAGCAGTTTGGCGGGAACATACACCGGGGAGCTGTTTTTT; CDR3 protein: CASSLAGTYTGELFF
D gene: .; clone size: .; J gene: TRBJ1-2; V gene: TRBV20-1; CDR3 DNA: TGCAGTGCTAGTTCTGGGGCCTTTAACTATGGCTACACCTTC; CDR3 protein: CSASSGAFNYGYTF
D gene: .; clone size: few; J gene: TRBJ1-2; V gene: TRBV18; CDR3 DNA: TGTGCCAGCTCACCAGGGGAGCTCTATGGCTACACCTTC; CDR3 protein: CASSPGELYGYTF
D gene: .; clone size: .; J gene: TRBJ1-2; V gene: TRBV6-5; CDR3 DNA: TGTGCCAGCAGTTACTCGGTACAGGGCGGTGGCTACACCTTC; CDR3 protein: CASSYSVQGGGYTF
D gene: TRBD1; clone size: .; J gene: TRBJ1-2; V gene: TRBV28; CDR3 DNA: TGTGCCAGCAGTCCACAGGGGCGCGACTATGGCTACACCTTC; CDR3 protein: CASSPQGRDYGYTF
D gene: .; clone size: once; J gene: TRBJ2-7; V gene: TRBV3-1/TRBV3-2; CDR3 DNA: TGTGCCAGCACCGGTCGGCCAGGGTCGGGCTACGAGCAGTACTTC; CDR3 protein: CASTGRPGSGYEQYF
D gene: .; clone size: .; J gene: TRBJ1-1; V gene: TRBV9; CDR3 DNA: TGTGCCAGCAGCCCGACCGGGACCGGGGGGTACACTGAAGCTTTCTTT; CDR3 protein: CASSPTGTGGYTEAFF
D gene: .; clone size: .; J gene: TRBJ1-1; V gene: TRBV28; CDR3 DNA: TGTGCCAGCATACGGGGCCCCCACACTGAAGCTTTCTTT; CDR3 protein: CASIRGPHTEAFF
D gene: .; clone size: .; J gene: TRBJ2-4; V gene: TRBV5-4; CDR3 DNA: TGTGCCAGCAGCCTACAGGGCGCGAATGGCATTCAGTACTTC; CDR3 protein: CASSLQGANGIQYF
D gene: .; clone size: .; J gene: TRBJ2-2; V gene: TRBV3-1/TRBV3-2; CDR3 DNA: TGTGCCAGCAGCCTCATACGACTAACCGGGGAGCTGTTTTTT; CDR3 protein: CASSLIRLTGELFF
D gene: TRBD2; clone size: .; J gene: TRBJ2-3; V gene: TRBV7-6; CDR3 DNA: TGTGCCAGCAGCTTAAGGCCATACTCGGCGGGGGGGCTTAGCACAGATACGCAGTATTTT; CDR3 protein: CASSLRPYSAGGLSTDTQYF
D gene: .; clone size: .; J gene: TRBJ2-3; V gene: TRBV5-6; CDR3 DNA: TGTGCCAGCAGCTTGCGAGGCTCCTACACAGATACGCAGTATTTT; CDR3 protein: CASSLRGSYTDTQYF
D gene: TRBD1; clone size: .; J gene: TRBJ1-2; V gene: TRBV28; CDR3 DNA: TGTGCCAGCAGTATACCGACAGGGGGTGTCTATGGCTACACCTTC; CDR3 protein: CASSIPTGGVYGYTF
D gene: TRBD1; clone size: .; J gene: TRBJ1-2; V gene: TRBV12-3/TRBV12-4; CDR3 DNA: TGTGCCAGCGGATCGACAGGGAACTATGGCTACACCTTC; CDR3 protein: CASGSTGNYGYTF
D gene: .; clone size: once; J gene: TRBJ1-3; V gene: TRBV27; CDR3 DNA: TGTGCCAGCAGTCACTCGCCGGACCCTGTGTGGAGAAACACCATATATTTT; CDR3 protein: CASSHSPDPVWRNTIYF
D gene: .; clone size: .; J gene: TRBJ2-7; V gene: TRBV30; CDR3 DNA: TGTGCCTGGAGTGTAGGATTTGATGGCCTAGGGGCATACGAGCAGTACTTC; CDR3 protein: CAWSVGFDGLGAYEQYF
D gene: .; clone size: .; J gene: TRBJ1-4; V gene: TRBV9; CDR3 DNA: TGTGCCAGCAGCGCGGGGCCAACTAATGAAAAACTGTTTTTT; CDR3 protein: CASSAGPTNEKLFF
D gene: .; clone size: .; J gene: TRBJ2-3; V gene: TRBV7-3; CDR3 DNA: TGTGCCAGCAGCCTCCACCCGACAGGGAGGGCCACAGATACGCAGTATTTT; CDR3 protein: CASSLHPTGRATDTQYF
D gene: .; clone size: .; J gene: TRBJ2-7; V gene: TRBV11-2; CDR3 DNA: TGTGCCAGCAGCTTAGACGGGACGGGCTACGAGCAGTACTTC; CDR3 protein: CASSLDGTGYEQYF
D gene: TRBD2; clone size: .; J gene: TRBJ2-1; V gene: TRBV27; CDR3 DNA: TGTGCCAGCAGTTTATCTAACTTCTTGGCGGGGGTATACAATGAGCAGTTCTTC; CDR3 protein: CASSLSNFLAGVYNEQFF
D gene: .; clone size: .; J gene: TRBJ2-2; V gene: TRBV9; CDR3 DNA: TGTGCCAGCAGCGTAGTAAGCGGTTCTCCCAGCGGGGAGCTGTTTTTT; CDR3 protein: CASSVVSGSPSGELFF
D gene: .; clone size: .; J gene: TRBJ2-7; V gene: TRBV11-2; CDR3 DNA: TGTGCCAGCAGCTCCCCTTCCGGGCCACGTTACGAGCAGTACTTC; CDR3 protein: CASSSPSGPRYEQYF
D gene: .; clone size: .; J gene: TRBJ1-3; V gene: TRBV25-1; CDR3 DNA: TGTGCCAGCAGTGAATCACTTACAGGACTCTCTGGAAACACCATATATTTT; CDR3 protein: CASSESLTGLSGNTIYF
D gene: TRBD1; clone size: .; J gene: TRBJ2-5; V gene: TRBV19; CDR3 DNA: TGTGCCAGTAGTATATCCCCGACAGGGGAAGAGACCCAGTACTTC; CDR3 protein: CASSISPTGEETQYF
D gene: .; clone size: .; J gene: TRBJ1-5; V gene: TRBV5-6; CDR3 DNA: TGTGCCAGCAGCCCTGGGGGTGTCAATCAGCCCCAGCATTTT; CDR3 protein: CASSPGGVNQPQHF
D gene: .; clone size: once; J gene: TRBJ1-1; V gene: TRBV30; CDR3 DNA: TGTGCCTGGAGTGTATCCTCTGAAGCTTTCTTT; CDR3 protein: CAWSVSSEAFF
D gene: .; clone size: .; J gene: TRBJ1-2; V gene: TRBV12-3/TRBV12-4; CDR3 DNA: TGTGCCAGCAGAACAGGGATTGGCTACACCTTC; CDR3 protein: CASRTGIGYTF
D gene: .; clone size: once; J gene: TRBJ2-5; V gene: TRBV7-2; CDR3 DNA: TGTGCCAGCAGCCCGCGCAGGGGGAGCGGGCAGTATCGAGAGACCCAGTACTTC; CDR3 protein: CASSPRRGSGQYRETQYF
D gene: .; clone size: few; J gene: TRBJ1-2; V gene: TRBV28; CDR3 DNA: TGTGCCAGCAGCCCGGGCCAACCAGGGGAATCCTACGGCTACACCTTC; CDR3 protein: CASSPGQPGESYGYTF
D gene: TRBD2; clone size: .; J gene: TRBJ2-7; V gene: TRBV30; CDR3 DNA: TGTGCCTCCCAGTCCGGGACTAGCATCTACGAGCAGTACTTC; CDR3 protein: CASQSGTSIYEQYF
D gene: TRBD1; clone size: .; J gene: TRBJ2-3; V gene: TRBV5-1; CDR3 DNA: TGCGCCAGCAGCTTGGTACAGGGGACGGGCACAGATACGCAGTATTTT; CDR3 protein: CASSLVQGTGTDTQYF
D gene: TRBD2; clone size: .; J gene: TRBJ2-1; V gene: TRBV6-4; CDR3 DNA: TGTGCCAGCAGTCCCGCTAGCGGGACATACAATGAGCAGTTCTTC; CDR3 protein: CASSPASGTYNEQFF
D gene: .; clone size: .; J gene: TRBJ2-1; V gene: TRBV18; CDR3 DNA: TGTGCCAGCTCACCAAATCCTGGATACAATGAGCAGTTCTTC; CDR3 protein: CASSPNPGYNEQFF
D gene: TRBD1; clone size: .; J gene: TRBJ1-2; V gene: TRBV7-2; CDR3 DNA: TGTGCCAGCAGCACCTCGCCGCCCGGGACAGGGAGCTATGGCTACACCTTC; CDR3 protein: CASSTSPPGTGSYGYTF
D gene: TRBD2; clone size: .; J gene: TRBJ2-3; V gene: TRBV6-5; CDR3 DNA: TGTGCCAGCAGTCTAGCGGGGGGCCAGAGAGGCACGCAGTATTTT; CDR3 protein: CASSLAGGQRGTQYF
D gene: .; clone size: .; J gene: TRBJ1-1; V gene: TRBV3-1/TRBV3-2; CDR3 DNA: TGTGCCAGCAGCCAAGAAAGTCGGAACACTGAAGCTTTCTTT; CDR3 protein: CASSQESRNTEAFF
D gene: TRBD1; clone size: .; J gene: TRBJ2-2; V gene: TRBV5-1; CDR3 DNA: TGCGCCAGCGAGGGGGCGGCCGGGGAGCTGTTTTTT; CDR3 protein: CASEGAAGELFF
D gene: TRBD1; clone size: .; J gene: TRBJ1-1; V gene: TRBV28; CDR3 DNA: TGTGCCAGCAGTTCGACAGGGTCCGCGGGGACTGAAGCTTTCTTT; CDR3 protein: CASSSTGSAGTEAFF
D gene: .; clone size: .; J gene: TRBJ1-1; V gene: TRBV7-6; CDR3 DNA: TGTGCCAGCAGCTTACTCGGGGTGGACCCCCCTGAAGCTTTCTTT; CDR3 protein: CASSLLGVDPPEAFF
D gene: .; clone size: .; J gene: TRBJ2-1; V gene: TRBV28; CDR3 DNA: TGTGCCAGCAGTTTGTGGAACGAGCCGTTCTTC; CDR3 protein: CASSLWNEPFF
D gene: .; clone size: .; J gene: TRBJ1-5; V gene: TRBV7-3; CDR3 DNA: TGTGCCAGCAGCTTATTCGGGGAAATTATCATACTCGGCAATCAGCCCCAGCATTTT; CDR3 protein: CASSLFGEIIILGNQPQHF
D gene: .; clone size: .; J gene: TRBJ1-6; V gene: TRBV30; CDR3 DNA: TGTGCCTGGAGTGATATCTCGAGTGTATCACCCCTCCACTTT; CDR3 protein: CAWSDISSVSPLHF
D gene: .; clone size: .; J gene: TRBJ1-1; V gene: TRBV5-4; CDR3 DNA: TGTGCCAGCAGAGCAGGGGTTAACACTGAAGCTTTCTTT; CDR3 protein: CASRAGVNTEAFF
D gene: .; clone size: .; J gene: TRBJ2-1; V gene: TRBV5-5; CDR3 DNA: TGTGCCAGCAGCCAACTGGGGAGCGACAATGAGCAGTTCTTC; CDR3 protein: CASSQLGSDNEQFF
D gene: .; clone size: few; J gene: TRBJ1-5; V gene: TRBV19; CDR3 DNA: TGTGCCAGTAGTATTAGCAGAAACTACAATCAGCCCCAGCATTTT; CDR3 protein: CASSISRNYNQPQHF